The 7 T cell receptor beta chains listed next were all sequenced from one sample in a study of cytomegalovirus exposure and HLA in healthy donors. With 60 Vbeta and 13 Jbeta primers, the PCR was carried out. Here immunoSEQ multiplex PCR was the method, and the copy in TCRdb shows in-frame clones only, minus some. The sample has 140,000 to 150,000 clones, about 82% seen once; the top ten hold about 3.4%. Input material: PBMCs. All receptors derive from a male donor in good health and CMV-seronegative.

This chain joins TRBV9 and TRBJ2-7, with a weak D call TRBD1 (6 bases). Trimming took off 0 bases at V and 3 bases at J, with 13 bases between the two ends. The CDR3 runs 15 residues. Germline V gene sequence: CDR1 SGDLS, CDR2 YYNGEE. The CDR3 reads CASSVGVGGNYEQYF. The CDR3 DNA reads as TGTGCCAGCAGCGTAGGCGTAGGGGGAAACTACGAGCAGTACTTC.

This chain connects TRBV27 to TRBJ2-7; D ambiguous. V lost 4 bases and J lost 1, with 5 bases in between. The germline CDR1 and CDR2 sequences are MNHEY and SMNVEV (reference sequence). CDR3 length: 12 residues. The CDR3 sequence: CASSSYSYEQYF. The CDR3 nucleotides are TGTGCCAGCAGTTCGTATTCCTACGAGCAGTACTTC.

The chain has TRBV4-3 and TRBJ2-1; the match to TRBD2 covers 9 bases. The germline V gene has CDR1 LGHNA and CDR2 YSLEER. The length of the CDR3 is 16 residues. J lost 4 bases, V lost 1 base, and 5 bases had no gene match. CDR3 bases: TGCGCCAGCAGCCAAGGGGCGACTAGCGGATACAATGAGCAGTTCTTC. Amino acids: CASSQGATSGYNEQFF.

This clone appeared once. The chain carries TRBV30 and TRBJ2-7; 7 bases align to TRBD1. Germline CDR1 reads GTSNPN; CDR2 reads SVGIG (reference sequence). V dropped 7 bases and J dropped 5; count of bases not matched to a gene: 8. This CDR3 is built from 12 residues. The CDR3 nucleotides read TGTGCCTTAAAACAGGGGAGCCACGAGCAGTACTTC. It encodes CALKQGSHEQYF.

The chain uses TRBV6-6 and TRBJ1-3, with no clear D. Between the trimmed V and J ends, which lost 2 bases and 2 bases, there was a span of 7 bases. CDR1 and CDR2 from the germline V gene are MNHNY and SVGAGI (reference sequence). The CDR3 extends over 14 amino acids. The CDR3 region has the DNA TGTGCCAGCAGTTACCGGTCGGCTGGAAACACCATATATTTT. As protein: CASSYRSAGNTIYF.

The chain has TRBV11-3 and TRBJ2-1; D uncertain. The V gene's germline CDR1 is SGHNT and CDR2 YENEEA. The CDR3 runs 13 residues. Trimming cost V 4 bases and J 3 bases, with 7 bases left between them. CDR3 region: CASSYGFYNEQFF. The CDR3 DNA sequence: TGTGCCAGCAGCTACGGGTTCTACAATGAGCAGTTCTTC.

The chain carries TRBV28 and TRBJ1-1, with 8 bases fitting TRBD1. Germline CDR1 is MDHEN and CDR2 is SYDVKM. This CDR3 has 14 amino acids. The junction had 4 bases not matched to a gene; V was cut back by 5 bases and J by 2 bases. The CDR3 DNA reads as TGTGCCAGCAGTCGGACAGGGAGAAACACTGAAGCTTTCTTT. Amino acid sequence: CASSRTGRNTEAFF.